A selection of T cell receptor beta chains follows, all from one sample in a study of CXCR3-negative and CXCR3-positive naive CD8 T cells. TCRdb re-called the 5' RACE reads and catalogs CDR3 proteins one per entry, DNA excluded. This listing includes over 70,000 distinct CDR3 sequences. Sample: naive CXCR3+ CD8+ T cells from blood. The receptors come from a human donor in good health. Some clones in this sample may be carry-over from other donors' samples. The CDR3 runs from the conserved cysteine through the conserved F or W. Each record gives: V gene, clone size, J gene, CDR3 protein. Clone size, where shown, is once, few, many, or a class for clones that have expanded.

V gene: TRBV5-1
clone size: NA
J gene: TRBJ2-1
CDR3 protein: CASTPITGGANNEQFF

V gene: TRBV6-4
clone size: NA
J gene: TRBJ2-3
CDR3 protein: CASSQLAGVADTQYF

V gene: TRBV6-2/TRBV6-3
clone size: NA
J gene: TRBJ2-3
CDR3 protein: CASSYSIEADSTDTQYF

V gene: TRBV5-5
clone size: NA
J gene: TRBJ1-4
CDR3 protein: CASSPKTGFNEKLFF

V gene: TRBV7-9
clone size: NA
J gene: TRBJ1-2
CDR3 protein: CASSSPSESYGYTF

V gene: TRBV5-6
clone size: NA
J gene: TRBJ2-7
CDR3 protein: CASSADVSYEQYF

V gene: TRBV7-2
clone size: NA
J gene: TRBJ2-1
CDR3 protein: CASSLTDEQFF

V gene: TRBV29-1
clone size: NA
J gene: TRBJ2-7
CDR3 protein: CSVSPDNGSYEQYF

V gene: TRBV6-1
clone size: NA
J gene: TRBJ2-1
CDR3 protein: CASRVPNEQFF

V gene: TRBV20-1
clone size: NA
J gene: TRBJ1-5
CDR3 protein: CSANGLNQPQHF

V gene: TRBV27
clone size: NA
J gene: TRBJ2-1
CDR3 protein: CASSFSGDYNEQFF

V gene: TRBV3-1
clone size: NA
J gene: TRBJ1-4
CDR3 protein: CASSQDRWEPIEKLFF

V gene: TRBV27
clone size: NA
J gene: TRBJ1-1
CDR3 protein: CASRRVPTEAFF

V gene: TRBV6-2/TRBV6-3
clone size: NA
J gene: TRBJ2-7
CDR3 protein: CASNPAQDSYEQYF

V gene: TRBV28
clone size: NA
J gene: TRBJ2-3
CDR3 protein: CASSSRLDQDPTDTQYF

V gene: TRBV4-3
clone size: NA
J gene: TRBJ2-7
CDR3 protein: CASSQDWDSSYEQYF

V gene: TRBV20-1
clone size: NA
J gene: TRBJ2-1
CDR3 protein: CSARDILQGYNEQFF

V gene: TRBV27
clone size: NA
J gene: TRBJ2-1
CDR3 protein: CASSFSGTPYNEQFF

V gene: TRBV5-6
clone size: NA
J gene: TRBJ2-7
CDR3 protein: CASSLGLMHEQYF

V gene: TRBV29-1
clone size: NA
J gene: TRBJ1-2
CDR3 protein: CSVYTRTGALNYGYTF

V gene: TRBV5-1
clone size: NA
J gene: TRBJ2-7
CDR3 protein: CASSLTGWGVEQYF

V gene: TRBV19
clone size: NA
J gene: TRBJ1-5
CDR3 protein: CASSNGVRDNQPQHF

V gene: TRBV12-3/TRBV12-4
clone size: NA
J gene: TRBJ2-5
CDR3 protein: CASSLGQRETQYF

V gene: TRBV12-5
clone size: NA
J gene: TRBJ2-2
CDR3 protein: CASGLYGTSGSYGELFF

V gene: TRBV29-1
clone size: medium-sized
J gene: TRBJ2-1
CDR3 protein: CSVELAVVYNEQFF

V gene: TRBV7-9
clone size: NA
J gene: TRBJ2-7
CDR3 protein: CASSFFGQGEYEQYF

V gene: TRBV24-1
clone size: NA
J gene: TRBJ2-5
CDR3 protein: CATNAGRDGETQYF

V gene: TRBV28
clone size: NA
J gene: TRBJ1-1
CDR3 protein: CASILRAGNTEAFF

V gene: TRBV12-3/TRBV12-4
clone size: NA
J gene: TRBJ1-5
CDR3 protein: CASSEEGARDQPQHF